A selection of T cell receptor beta chains follows, all from one sample in a study of cytomegalovirus exposure and HLA in healthy donors. Assay: immunoSEQ multiplex PCR; the TCRdb copy retains only in-frame clones and omits some. The ten top clones account for approximately 2.1%, within a sample of roughly 60,000 clones. Sequencing input: PBMCs. The receptors originated from a woman between 18 and 30 years old in good health and CMV-seronegative. Each CDR3 is given with its conserved first and last residue. The D gene is left open where the match is weak.

V	J	D	DNA	CDR3
TRBV6-6	TRBJ1-4	-	TGTGCCAGCAGTTACTCGAGGGACATCCATGAAAAACTGTTTTTT	CASSYSRDIHEKLFF
TRBV6-6	TRBJ2-1	TRBD2	TGTGCCAGCAGCAAAAGCGGGGGGGACTACAATGAGCAGTTCTTC	CASSKSGGDYNEQFF
TRBV5-6	TRBJ1-3	-	TGTGCCAGCAGCTTGTTCAGGGGCAAAGTGGACACCATATATTTT	CASSLFRGKVDTIYF
TRBV5-1	TRBJ1-4	-	TGCGCCAGCAGCTTGGAGGGGGATCAGGAAAAACTGTTTTTT	CASSLEGDQEKLFF
TRBV10-2	TRBJ2-7	-	TGCGCCAGCACCCCTTTGAGGGAGCTCCGCTACGAGCAGTACTTC	CASTPLRELRYEQYF
TRBV5-1	TRBJ2-7	-	TGCGCCAGCCGATTGGGGGGCGCCTACGAGCAGTACTTC	CASRLGGAYEQYF
TRBV10-3	TRBJ2-7	TRBD2	TGTGCCATCAGGGTAGCGGGAGGCCCCTACGAGCAGTACTTC	CAIRVAGGPYEQYF
TRBV27	TRBJ2-5	TRBD2	TGTGCCAGCACGCCCCTAGCGGGAGGGGGGGAGACCCAGTACTTC	CASTPLAGGGETQYF
TRBV11-3	TRBJ2-7	TRBD1	TGTGCCAGCAGCCTAGCCCCAGGACAGGGTTTAAGAACTTACGAGCAGTACTTC	CASSLAPGQGLRTYEQYF
TRBV6-5	TRBJ2-7	TRBD2	TGTGCCAGCAGTTTTCCGGCGGGAGGGCCCCCCTACGAGCAGTACTTC	CASSFPAGGPPYEQYF
TRBV6-5	TRBJ2-7	TRBD1	TGTGCCAGCAGAACCGGGACAGTCGCCTACGAGCAGTACTTC	CASRTGTVAYEQYF
TRBV7-9	TRBJ2-7	TRBD2	TGTGCCAGCAGCCGCGGACTAGCGGGGGGGGATGAGCAGTACTTC	CASSRGLAGGDEQYF
TRBV18	TRBJ2-7	TRBD1	TGTGCCAGCTCACCACCCGGGACAGAATATTCCTACGAGCAGTACTTC	CASSPPGTEYSYEQYF
TRBV5-6	TRBJ1-4	-	TGTGCCAGCAGCTCGGACAGAGATGAAAAACTGTTTTTT	CASSSDRDEKLFF
TRBV2	TRBJ1-2	-	TGTGCCAGCCGACCTGGAGGCTATGGCTACACCTTC	CASRPGGYGYTF
TRBV9	TRBJ2-2	-	TGTGCCAGCAGCGTATACCCGAACACACGCAACACCGGGGAGCTGTTTTTT	CASSVYPNTRNTGELFF
TRBV11-2	TRBJ2-1	-	TGTGCCAGCAGTTCCGGGGAGCAGGGGCACAATGAGCAGTTCTTC	CASSSGEQGHNEQFF
TRBV13	TRBJ1-6	TRBD1	TGTGCCAGCAGCTTACCGGACAGGGGTGCTTCACCCCTCCACTTT	CASSLPDRGASPLHF
TRBV6-5	TRBJ1-1	TRBD1	TGTGCCAGCAGGGGGACAGGGTTCGTCACTGAAGCTTTCTTT	CASRGTGFVTEAFF
TRBV7-9	TRBJ2-1	-	TGTGCCAGCAGCTTAGCCTCTCTGGGCAGGTACTCCTACAATGAGCAGTTCTTC	CASSLASLGRYSYNEQFF
TRBV6-5	TRBJ1-6	TRBD1	TGTGCCAGCAGTTTCGGGACAGGGGGCAATTCACCCCTCCACTTT	CASSFGTGGNSPLHF
TRBV5-1	TRBJ2-7	-	TGCGCCAGCAGCGACGGCTGGGACAAATACGAGCAGTACTTC	CASSDGWDKYEQYF
TRBV7-7	TRBJ2-6	TRBD1	TGTGCCAGCAGCTTCGGCAGGGGGCCCTCTGGGGCCAACGTCCTGACTTTC	CASSFGRGPSGANVLTF
TRBV5-1	TRBJ2-7	TRBD1	TGCGCCAGCAACCCGGGACAGGGGACTTCCTACGAGCAGTACTTC	CASNPGQGTSYEQYF
TRBV6-5	TRBJ2-7	TRBD1	TGTGCCAGCAGTTCCGCTCAGGGGGTACCCTACGAGCAGTACTTC	CASSSAQGVPYEQYF
TRBV19	TRBJ1-6	TRBD1	TGTGCCAGTAGTATAGCCGGGACAGGGGTCTTTGTAGGGTCCTATAATTCACCCCTCCACTTT	CASSIAGTGVFVGSYNSPLHF
TRBV5-1	TRBJ1-6	TRBD1	TGCGCCAGCAGCACGGGACAGGGGAAAAATTCACCCCTCCACTTT	CASSTGQGKNSPLHF
TRBV2	TRBJ2-7	-	TGTGCCAGCAAGATTGTAGCATACGAGCAGTACTTC	CASKIVAYEQYF
TRBV7-2	TRBJ1-2	-	TGTGCCAGCAGCCTGGGTGGGGGCTGGGGCTACACCTTC	CASSLGGGWGYTF
TRBV6-1	TRBJ1-2	TRBD1	TGTGCCGGCAAAATACAGGGGGCGTATGGCTACACCTTC	CAGKIQGAYGYTF
TRBV7-2	TRBJ1-6	-	TGTGCCAGCAGCCTAGGAACTCCGGGGCGGGGGCCATCACCCCTCCACTTT	CASSLGTPGRGPSPLHF
TRBV5-6	TRBJ2-1	TRBD2	TGTGCCAGCAGCTTGGTGGCGGGGGGCCTAAGGGATGAGCAGTTCTTC	CASSLVAGGLRDEQFF
TRBV6-6	TRBJ1-1	-	TGTGCCAGCAGCCTCTTAGTGGTGAGCACTGAAGCTTTCTTT	CASSLLVVSTEAFF
TRBV30	TRBJ1-1	-	TGTGCCTGGAGTGTGGGCCTCGACACTGAAGCTTTCTTT	CAWSVGLDTEAFF
TRBV7-8	TRBJ2-7	-	TGTGCCAGCAGCTTAGCGCGACGTTGGCAGGGTGCCTACGAGCAGTACTTC	CASSLARRWQGAYEQYF
TRBV19	TRBJ1-2	-	TGTGCCAGTAGTATGCCCTCCAAGGGGTACTATGGCTACACCTTC	CASSMPSKGYYGYTF
TRBV30	TRBJ1-2	TRBD1	TGTGCCTGGAGATTCAAGGGGGCTGGAGATGGCTACACCTTC	CAWRFKGAGDGYTF
TRBV6-5	TRBJ1-1	-	TGTGCCAGCAGTTACTCGTTTAACAGGGACACTGAAGCTTTCTTT	CASSYSFNRDTEAFF
TRBV28	TRBJ2-2	TRBD1	TGTGCCAGCAGCTCGACAGGGGGCAATTTTATCCGGGAGCTGTTTTTT	CASSSTGGNFIRELFF
TRBV6-6	TRBJ1-6	-	TGTGCCAGCAGACCACCAGGGTTTTTTTCACCCCTCCACTTT	CASRPPGFFSPLHF
TRBV28	TRBJ2-2	-	TGTGCCAGCAGTTTAATGGCGGGGCGCGGGGAGCTGTTTTTT	CASSLMAGRGELFF
TRBV13	TRBJ2-2	-	TGTGCCAGCAGCCCGGGGACAACCCTGAACACCGGGGAGCTGTTTTTT	CASSPGTTLNTGELFF
TRBV5-1	TRBJ2-1	TRBD1	TGCGCCAGCAGCTTCGGGGACAGGGGCCGGGACAATGAGCAGTTCTTC	CASSFGDRGRDNEQFF